This TCR beta chain is from a study of tumor T cells in aggressive B-cell lymphoma. The data were produced by immunoSEQ multiplex PCR, yet TCRdb's version contains in-frame clones alone and is incomplete. The sample has about 9,000 clones, approximately 84% seen once. The CDR3 runs to 15 residues. Germline V lookup: CDR1 KGHSH, CDR2 LQKENI. V lost 6 bases and J 5 bases, leaving 19 bases between the germline ends. This sequence joins TRBV18 and TRBJ2-5; D possibly corresponds to TRBD2 (6 bases). Sequencing was carried out using tumor tissue. The clonotype originates from an adult with diffuse large B cell lymphoma. The DNA of the CDR3 is TGTGCCAGCTCGCCCCGTTCCGGGGGAGGCGAGACCCAGTACTTC. This translates into CASSPRSGGGETQYF.